The 13 T cell receptor beta chains listed next were all sequenced from one sample in a study of beta chain features in type 1 diabetes. Expressed TCRB transcripts were sequenced because the isolated RNA had all been reverse transcribed beforehand. The protocol was immunoSEQ multiplex PCR, while the TCRdb copy is restricted to in-frame clones and leaves out a portion. The sample lists 300,000 to 400,000 clones, 10% to 15% occurring once. Sequencing was done on a sample of naive CD4+ T cells from blood. These receptors all come from a man in his late teens or twenties in good health.

This clone was seen only a few times. DNA for the CDR3: TGTGCCTGGAGTGAGGGGGAGGGGGTACAGGAGACCCAGTACTTC. It codes for CAWSEGEGVQETQYF. The chain recombines TRBV30 with TRBJ2-5, with D perhaps TRBD2 (7 bases). With 1 base removed from V and 5 bases from J, the gap between germline ends came to 17 bases. CDR1 and CDR2 (germline): GTSNPN, SVGIG (reference sequence). The CDR3 is made up of 15 amino acids.

This clone was seen only a few times. The chain carries TRBV18 and TRBJ1-1; 8 positions match TRBD1. V was pared by 6 bases and J by 8 bases, with 8 bases of the junction left unmatched. The CDR3 has 13 residues. Looked up from germline, CDR1 is KGHSH and CDR2 is LQKENI. The CDR3 bases are TGTGCCAGCTCGCCGGGACAGGTCAGCGAAGCTTTCTTT. It encodes CASSPGQVSEAFF.

The V gene is TRBV10-2, the J gene TRBJ2-1; 14 bases match TRBD2. Trimming took 6 bases from V and 5 from J; bases not matched to a gene: 3. CDR3 length: 15 residues. Germline V gene lookup returns CDR1 WSHSY and CDR2 SAAADI. In DNA form, the CDR3 reads TGCGCCAGCAGGACTAGCGGGGGGGCCAACAATGAGCAGTTCTTC. Protein sequence: CASRTSGGANNEQFF.

The rearrangement joins TRBV15 to TRBJ1-4; a weak D match, TRBD1 (6 bases). There are 14 residues in the CDR3. Germline V gives CDR1 LNHNV, CDR2 YYDKDF (reference sequence). Trimming shortened V by 5 bases and J by 5 bases, and 12 bases separated the two germline ends. The CDR3: CATSSGQGNEKLFF. CDR3 bases: TGTGCCACCAGCTCCGGTCAGGGGAATGAAAAACTGTTTTTT.

V usage is TRBV7-9 and J usage is TRBJ2-5, with a weak D call TRBD1 (6 bases). CDR1 and CDR2 (germline): SEHNR, FQNEAQ (reference sequence). The CDR3 covers 14 residues. The V gene lost 2 bases and the J gene lost 1 base, with 8 bases spanning the gap. CDR3 region: CASSLTGSQETQYF. The CDR3 DNA follows: TGTGCCAGCAGCTTAACAGGGAGCCAAGAGACCCAGTACTTC.

The chain carries TRBV7-9 and TRBJ1-2; D is perhaps TRBD1 (5 bases). The CDR3 contains 12 residues. The V gene lost 5 bases and the J gene lost 7 bases, with 11 bases spanning the gap. CDR1 and CDR2 (germline): SEHNR, FQNEAQ (reference sequence). The chain's CDR3 is CASSIQGSGYTF. The CDR3 DNA sequence: TGTGCCAGCAGCATCCAGGGCTCTGGCTACACCTTC. Complete variable domain (other parts from reference TRBV7-9 and TRBJ1-2): DTGVSQNPRHKITKRGQNVTFRCDPISEHNRLYWYRQTLGQGPEFLTYFQNEAQLEKSRLLSDRFSAERPKGSFSTLEIQRTEQGDSAMYLCASSIQGSGYTFGSGTRLTVV.

This clone was counted between two and nine times. This rearrangement joins TRBV2 to TRBJ1-4; 8 positions agree with TRBD1. Germline assignment: CDR1 SNHLY and CDR2 FYNNEI. This CDR3 is 12 amino acids long. V gave up 6 bases and J gave up 8 bases; unmatched junction bases: 2. The CDR3 DNA sequence: TGTGCCAGCAGCGACAGGGGAGAAAAACTGTTTTTT. This encodes CASSDRGEKLFF.

This clone was seen more than once but under ten times. The rearrangement uses TRBV5-1 and TRBJ2-1; tentatively, D is TRBD2 (5 bases). CDR1 and CDR2 (germline): SGHRS, YFSETQ. The germline V and J ends were trimmed by 0 bases and 9 bases, with 13 bases remaining between them. The CDR3 is 14 amino acids. In DNA, the CDR3 is TGCGCCAGCAGCTTGGATGTCCTAGCTGGTGAGCAGTTCTTC. Amino acids: CASSLDVLAGEQFF.

This clone has more than one count but fewer than ten. The V call is TRBV13, the J call TRBJ2-7; D is perhaps TRBD1 (6 bases). V was pared by 4 bases and J by 5 bases, with 15 bases between. The length of the CDR3 is 14 residues. CDR1 is PRHDT and CDR2 is FYEKMQ in the germline V gene (reference sequence). The CDR3 bases are TGTGCCAGCAGCTCCCTCCACAGGGTAAACGAGCAGTACTTC. Its translation: CASSSLHRVNEQYF.

This clone was counted ten times or more. V and J are TRBV4-2 and TRBJ2-1; TRBD2 aligns across 7 bases. This CDR3 has 17 amino acids. Germline V gene lookup returns CDR1 LGHNA and CDR2 YNFKEQ. Trimming removed 0 bases from V and 6 bases from J; junction bases left unmatched: 11. CDR3 residues: CASSQDRERDHSNEQFF. CDR3 DNA: TGTGCCAGCAGCCAAGACAGGGAGCGGGACCACTCCAATGAGCAGTTCTTC.

V is TRBV4-3 and J is TRBJ2-7, with 7 bases fitting TRBD1. V was clipped by 0 bases and J by 0 bases; unmatched bases: 8. Germline V gene data show CDR1 as LGHNA and CDR2 as YSLEER. The CDR3 loop spans 17 amino acids. The CDR3 DNA reads TGCGCCAGCAGCCAAGAGGGAACAGGGGACCTCTCCTACGAGCAGTACTTC. It codes for CASSQEGTGDLSYEQYF.

The gene calls are TRBV11-2 and TRBJ2-1, with TRBD1 matching over 7 bases. Germline loops: CDR1 SGHAT, CDR2 FQNNGV. This CDR3 has 15 amino acids. Germline trimming cut 5 bases from V and 4 bases from J; bases unmatched to any gene: 8. CDR3 loop: CASSPGQRKYNEQFF. The CDR3, as DNA: TGTGCCAGCAGCCCGGGACAGCGGAAATACAATGAGCAGTTCTTC.

This clone was counted only a few times. This chain joins TRBV30 and TRBJ2-7, with a tentative D call TRBD1 (5 bases). From germline, CDR1 is GTSNPN and CDR2 SVGIG (reference sequence). This CDR3 has 14 residues. V lost 6 bases and J lost 6, with 21 bases in between. CDR3 bases: TGTGCCTGCCGTTGGGCGAGCAGGGTTAGCGAGCAGTACTTC. It translates to CACRWASRVSEQYF.